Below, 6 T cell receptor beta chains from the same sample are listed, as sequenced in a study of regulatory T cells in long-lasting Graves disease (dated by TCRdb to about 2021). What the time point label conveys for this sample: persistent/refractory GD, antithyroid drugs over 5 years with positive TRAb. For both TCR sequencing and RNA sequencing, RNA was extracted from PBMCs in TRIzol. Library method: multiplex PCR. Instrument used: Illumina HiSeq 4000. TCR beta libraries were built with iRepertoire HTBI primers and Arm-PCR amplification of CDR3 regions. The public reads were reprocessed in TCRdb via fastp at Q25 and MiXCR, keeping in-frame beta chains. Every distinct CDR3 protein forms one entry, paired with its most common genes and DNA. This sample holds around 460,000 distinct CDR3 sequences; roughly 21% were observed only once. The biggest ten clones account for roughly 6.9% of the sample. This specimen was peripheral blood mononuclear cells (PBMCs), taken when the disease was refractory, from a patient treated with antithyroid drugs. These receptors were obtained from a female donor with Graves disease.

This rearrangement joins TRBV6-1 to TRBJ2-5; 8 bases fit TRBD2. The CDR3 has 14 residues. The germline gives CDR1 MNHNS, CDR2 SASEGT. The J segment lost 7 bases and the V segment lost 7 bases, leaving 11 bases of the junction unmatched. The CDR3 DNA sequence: TGTGCCAGCAAGGGGACTAGGCCCTTGTCGACCCAGTACTTC. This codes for CASKGTRPLSTQYF.

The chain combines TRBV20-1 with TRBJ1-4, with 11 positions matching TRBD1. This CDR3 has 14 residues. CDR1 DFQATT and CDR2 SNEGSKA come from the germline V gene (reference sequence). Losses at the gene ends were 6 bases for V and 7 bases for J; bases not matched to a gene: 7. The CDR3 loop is CSAPDRGRREKLFF. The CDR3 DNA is TGCAGTGCCCCGGACAGGGGGCGTCGTGAAAAACTGTTTTTT.

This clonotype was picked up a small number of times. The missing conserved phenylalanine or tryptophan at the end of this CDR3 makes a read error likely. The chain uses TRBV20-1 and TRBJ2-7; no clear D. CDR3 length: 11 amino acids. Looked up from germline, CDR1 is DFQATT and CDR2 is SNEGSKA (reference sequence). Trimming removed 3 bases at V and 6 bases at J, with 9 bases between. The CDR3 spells CSASPAGEQYL. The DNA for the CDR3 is TGCAGTGCTAGCCCGGCCGGCGAGCAGTACCTC.

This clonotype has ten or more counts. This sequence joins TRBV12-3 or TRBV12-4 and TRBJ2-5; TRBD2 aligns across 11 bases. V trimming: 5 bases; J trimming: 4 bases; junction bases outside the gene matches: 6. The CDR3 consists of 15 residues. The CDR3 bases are TGTGCCAGCAGTGAACTAGCGGGGGCAGGAGAGACCCAGTACTTC. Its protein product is CASSELAGAGETQYF.

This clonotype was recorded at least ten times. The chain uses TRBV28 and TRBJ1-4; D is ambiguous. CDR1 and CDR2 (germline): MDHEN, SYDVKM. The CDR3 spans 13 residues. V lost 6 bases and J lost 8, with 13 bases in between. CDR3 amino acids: CASRTTLGEKLFF. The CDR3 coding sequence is TGTGCCAGCAGGACGACCTTGGGAGAAAAACTGTTTTTT.

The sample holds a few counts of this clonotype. This chain's CDR3 is CASSQERTGIGSDGYTF. CDR3 nucleotides: TGCGCCAGCAGCCAAGAAAGGACAGGCATAGGGTCGGATGGCTACACCTTC. V and J are TRBV4-3 and TRBJ1-2; 7 bases are a match to TRBD1. The CDR3 loop spans 17 amino acids. V gave up 0 bases and J gave up 6 bases; unmatched junction bases: 13. The germline V gene encodes CDR1 LGHNA and CDR2 YSLEER.